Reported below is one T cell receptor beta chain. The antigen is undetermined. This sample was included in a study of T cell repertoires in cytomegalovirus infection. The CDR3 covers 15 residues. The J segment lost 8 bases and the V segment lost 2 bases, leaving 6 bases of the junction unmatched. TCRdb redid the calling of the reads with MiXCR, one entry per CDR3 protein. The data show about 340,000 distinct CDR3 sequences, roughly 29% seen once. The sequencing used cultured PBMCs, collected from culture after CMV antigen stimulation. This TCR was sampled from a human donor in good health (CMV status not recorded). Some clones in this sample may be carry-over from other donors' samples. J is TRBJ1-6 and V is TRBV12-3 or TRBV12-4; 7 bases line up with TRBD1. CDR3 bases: TGTGCCAGCAGTTTAAGACAGGGAGGGGATTCACCCCTCCACTTT. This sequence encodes CASSLRQGGDSPLHF.